One and the same sample provided the 5 T cell receptor beta chains below, sequenced in a study of blood T cell repertoires in COVID-19. Assay: immunoSEQ multiplex PCR; the TCRdb copy retains only in-frame clones and omits some. This table holds under 75,000 clones, approximately 79% found once. The specimen was peripheral blood. The receptor set was obtained from a woman aged 55-70 years with acute or convalescent COVID-19.

This chain connects TRBV5-1 to TRBJ2-1; D remains ambiguous. Germline-derived CDR1 and CDR2 are SGHRS and YFSETQ. With 5 bases removed from V and 0 bases from J, the gap between germline ends came to 9 bases. The CDR3 sequence is 14 residues long. The CDR3 region has the DNA TGCGCCAGCAGTTCGGGTAGCTCCTACAATGAGCAGTTCTTC. It codes for CASSSGSSYNEQFF.

This chain links TRBV7-9 with TRBJ1-1; TRBD1 aligns across 8 bases. The CDR3 covers 15 residues. Germline V gene sequence: CDR1 SEHNR, CDR2 FQNEAQ (reference sequence). V gave up 1 base and J gave up 5 bases; unmatched junction bases: 6. The DNA of the CDR3 is TGTGCCAGCAGCTTAGGGCTTGACAGGGGAACTGAAGCTTTCTTT. Its protein is CASSLGLDRGTEAFF.

The chain carries TRBV5-1 and TRBJ1-1, with 7 positions matching TRBD1. CDR1 is SGHRS and CDR2 is YFSETQ in the germline V gene. There are 13 residues in the CDR3. CDR3 nucleotide sequence: TGCGCAGGGGCCGAGGGGGCCGGTGGTGAAGCTTTCTTT. Protein sequence: CAGAEGAGGEAFF.

This rearrangement joins TRBV6-5 to TRBJ2-2, with D possibly matching TRBD1 (5 bases). The CDR3 spans 15 residues. Germline V gene lookup returns CDR1 MNHEY and CDR2 SVGAGI. Trimming removed 0 bases from V and 4 bases from J, with 9 bases in between. The CDR3 is CASSYSGPITGELFF. The CDR3, as DNA: TGTGCCAGCAGTTACTCGGGGCCCATCACCGGGGAGCTGTTTTTT.

The chain joins TRBV7-2 to TRBJ1-1; D is uncertain. CDR3 length equals 14 residues. V lost 7 bases and J lost 1, with 13 bases in between. In germline, CDR1 is SGHTA, CDR2 FQGNSA. CDR3 protein: CASTPGRQNTEAFF. In nucleotides, the CDR3 is TGTGCCAGCACCCCCGGGAGACAGAACACTGAAGCTTTCTTT.